This TCR beta chain was sequenced for a study of cytomegalovirus exposure and HLA in healthy donors. Study-level information: Of several hundred genotyped donors, roughly 81% grouped in the Caucasian-associated ancestry cluster. Study-wide findings and caveats: TCR beta sequences reportedly predicted the HLA-A and HLA-B alleles of most subjects accurately. Available immune exposure information was restricted to CMV serostatus only.

This PCR relied on a set of 60 Vbeta primers and 13 Jbeta primers. This table comes from immunoSEQ multiplex PCR, and its TCRdb copy is limited to in-frame clones, with some not included. The sample lists under 250,000 clones; just under 80% were seen once. This clone was recorded a few times. Its antigen is as yet unknown. This CDR3 spans 15 amino acids. Germline V gives CDR1 MNHNS, CDR2 SASEGT. Deletions cut 8 bases from V and 2 bases from J, with 16 bases between. Input material: PBMCs. This TCR came from a boy between 10 and 17 years old in good health and CMV-seronegative. The genes are TRBV6-1 and TRBJ1-5, with D tentatively TRBD1 (6 bases). CDR3 DNA sequence: TGTGCCAGCTCTCCCCCTAGACAGGGCAATCAGCCCCAGCATTTT. Translated, it gives CASSPPRQGNQPQHF.